This T cell receptor beta chain was found in a study of cytomegalovirus exposure and HLA in healthy donors. Points from the study as a whole: Serostatus for CMV was the only available immune exposure information.

About this clone: Antigen unknown.

Healthy bone marrow donors supplied every sample. Vbeta (60) and Jbeta (13) primers were used in the PCR. In the study's own analysis: Among the unique TCR beta chains that a later analysis counted, 70 million to 85 million in all, about 12 million were shared. Clones were read by immunoSEQ multiplex PCR, and TCRdb kept only the in-frame ones, dropping some. V, J and clone size derive from that table, while D and trimming were established from the DNA sequence. The sample includes roughly 120,000 clones, more than 60% of them seen just once. Germline CDR1 and CDR2: LNHDA and SQIVND (reference sequence). V shed 2 bases and J shed 6 bases, with 13 bases lying between them. The CDR3 runs to 15 residues.

The chain uses TRBV19 and TRBJ2-2, with a weak D call TRBD1 (5 bases). The sample consisted of PBMCs. This clonotype originated in a woman between 40 and 55 years old in good health and CMV-seronegative. The CDR3 region has the DNA TGTGCCAGTAGTATACCCCGGCCAGGGCCCGGGGAGCTGTTTTTT. Translated, it gives CASSIPRPGPGELFF.